This T cell receptor beta chain was found in a study of T cells in Graves' hyperthyroidism and ophthalmopathy. Study overall: Initial diagnosis, before any treatment, was when peripheral blood was collected. Study findings and constraints: With a median lead of approximately six months before onset, the model predicted ophthalmopathy.

V lost 5 bases and J lost 5; bases outside the gene matches: 6. CDR3 length: 14 amino acids. Per the germline V gene, CDR1 is SEHNR and CDR2 is FQNEAQ (reference sequence). There were TCR beta CDR3 regions amplified from RNA transcripts. TCR CDR3 underwent first-round RT-PCR with the HTBI primer set. TCRdb itself ran the multiplex PCR reads through MiXCR, one entry per CDR3 protein. The sample has 660,000 or so distinct CDR3 sequences, about a fifth seen once; the top ten hold more than 30%. In this sample, this clonotype turned up once. Its antigen is unknown. The diagnostic basis comprised clinical symptoms, serum thyroxine and TRAb, thyroid ultrasound and orbital computed tomography. PBMCs were obtained from over 8.5 ml fresh peripheral blood.

V and J are TRBV7-9 and TRBJ2-1; 7 bases map to TRBD1. The sequenced sample consisted of blood. The TCR comes from a man younger than 45 with Graves' ophthalmopathy. CDR3: CASSPPGQNNEQFF. The CDR3 DNA reads as TGTGCCAGCAGCCCACCGGGACAGAACAATGAGCAGTTCTTC.